This T cell receptor (beta chain) was retrieved from a study of blood T cell repertoires in COVID-19. Study summary: COVID-19 samples from acute and convalescent phases originated in the United States, Italy and Spain. Sources were T cells, B-cell-depleted T cells, or PBMCs; the material itself was cDNA or gDNA.

Original data processing: Counts of nucleated cells, estimated from reference gene primer amplification, were obtained. Sequencing used immunoSEQ multiplex PCR; TCRdb keeps in-frame clones, though not all of them. The V and J calls and clone size were taken over from that table, and D and trimming were inferred from the DNA. The repertoire has 100,000 to 150,000 clones, 85% to 90% of them found once; the top ten carry about 2.1%. CDR3 length: 13 amino acids. Trimming removed 0 bases from V and 3 bases from J, with 3 bases in between. Germline V gene sequence: CDR1 ENHRY, CDR2 SYGVKD. V usage is TRBV10-3 and J usage is TRBJ1-3; D is unresolved. The sample comprised peripheral blood. This clonotype originated in a woman aged 45 to 65 with acute or convalescent COVID-19. This CDR3 reads CAISESHGNTIYF. The DNA for the CDR3 is TGTGCCATCAGTGAGTCCCATGGAAACACCATATATTTT.